One and the same sample provided the 21 T cell receptor beta chains below, sequenced in a study. From the reads, TCRdb called clonotypes with MiXCR, one entry per CDR3 protein. Of 5,500 to 7,500 distinct CDR3 sequences listed, around 8.8% were seen once; the top ten hold roughly 5.2%. Sequencing was performed on CD4+ T cells from synovial fluid. These receptor sequences come from a human donor with rheumatoid arthritis.

In its sample, this clonotype ranks as medium-sized. V and J are TRBV7-2 and TRBJ2-3; 10 bases are a match to TRBD2. V gave up 5 bases and J gave up 3 bases; unmatched junction bases: 5. The CDR3 is 15 residues long. In germline, CDR1 is SGHTA, CDR2 FQGNSA. In DNA, the CDR3 is TGTGCCAGCAGCCCCCTAGCGGGAGTGACAGATACGCAGTATTTT. This codes for CASSPLAGVTDTQYF.

The table lists this clonotype with a few counts. This chain connects TRBV18 to TRBJ2-2; 14 bases are shared with TRBD2. Germline values: CDR1 KGHSH, CDR2 LQKENI. The CDR3 consists of 17 residues. Trimming cost V 3 bases and J 5 bases; bases outside gene matches: 5. DNA of the CDR3: TGTGCCAGCTCACCGGGACTAGCGGGAGATCGAACCGGGGAGCTGTTTTTT. Translating it yields CASSPGLAGDRTGELFF.

Worth noting for this clonotype: A much larger clone lies one base from this, so it may be a read error. The gene calls are TRBV6-1 and TRBJ2-7; no firm D call. Germline V gene lookup returns CDR1 MNHNS and CDR2 SASEGT. V was clipped by 8 bases and J by 0 bases, with 20 bases between them. The CDR3 has 16 residues. This CDR3 reads CASHPDPTLLSYEQYF. Written as DNA, the CDR3 is TGTGCCAGCCACCCGGATCCTACCCTTCTCTCCTACGAGCAGTACTTC.

The sample holds many counts of this clonotype. V is TRBV3-1 and J is TRBJ1-1; possibly TRBD1 for D (5 bases). The CDR3 is made up of 14 amino acids. Germline lookup yields CDR1 LGHDT and CDR2 YNNKEL (reference sequence). V was clipped by 3 bases and J by 0 bases, with 8 bases between them. CDR3 loop: CASSQDTLNTEAFF. The CDR3 bases are TGTGCCAGCAGCCAGGACACTTTGAACACTGAAGCTTTCTTT.

For this clonotype: A much larger clone sits a single nucleotide away, making a read error possible. The chain couples TRBV7-2 to TRBJ1-5; 11 bases are a match to TRBD1. With 5 bases clipped from V and 6 bases from J, the junction kept 6 bases outside the gene matches. The germline CDR1 and CDR2 sequences are SGHTA and FQGNSA. The CDR3 is 15 amino acids. The DNA for the CDR3 is TGTGCCAGCAGCCCGGGACAGGGGGAGAGTCAGCCCCAGCATTTT. This codes for CASSPGQGESQPQHF.

In this sample, this clonotype is medium-sized (0.01 to 0.1%). The chain is built from TRBV18 and TRBJ2-1, with 9 bases aligning to TRBD1. This CDR3 region has 14 residues. Germline assignment: CDR1 KGHSH and CDR2 LQKENI. V gave up 6 bases and J gave up 7 bases; unmatched junction bases: 7. The CDR3: CASSPGTGRNEQFF. The CDR3 DNA reads as TGTGCCAGCTCCCCCGGGACAGGGCGTAATGAGCAGTTCTTC.

This clonotype was observed at least ten times. The chain carries TRBV7-9 and TRBJ1-1; TRBD1 is a possible D gene (5 bases). Between the trimmed V and J ends, which lost 5 bases and 0 bases, there was a span of 7 bases. The CDR3 sequence is 13 residues long. Per the germline V gene, CDR1 is SEHNR and CDR2 is FQNEAQ (reference sequence). The CDR3 DNA reads TGTGCCAGCAGCAAGGACATGAACACTGAAGCTTTCTTT. This codes for CASSKDMNTEAFF.

By proportion, this clonotype is medium-sized. The CDR3 is CASSLASTNTEAFF. The DNA of the CDR3 is TGTGCCAGCAGTTTAGCTTCGACCAACACTGAAGCTTTCTTT. The genes are TRBV12-3 or TRBV12-4 and TRBJ1-1, with D hard to call. Trimming cost V 0 bases and J 2 bases, with 7 bases left between them. The CDR3 is 14 amino acids.

This clonotype was found a few times. The V and J genes are TRBV19 and TRBJ2-1; 8 nucleotides line up with TRBD2. Germline CDR1 LNHDA, CDR2 SQIVND (reference sequence). Losses at the gene ends were 4 bases for V and 3 bases for J; bases not matched to a gene: 5. The CDR3 is 15 residues long. The CDR3 sequence is CASSTAGGSYNEQFF. CDR3 nucleotide sequence: TGTGCCAGTAGTACGGCGGGAGGTAGCTACAATGAGCAGTTCTTC. Full variable domain (rest looked up from reference TRBV19 and TRBJ2-1): DGGITQSPKYLFRKEGQNVTLSCEQNLNHDAMYWYRQDPGQGLRLIYYSQIVNDFQKGDIAEGYSVSREKKESFPLTVTSAQKNPTAFYLCASSTAGGSYNEQFFGPGTRLTVL.

By frequency in the sample, this clonotype is medium-sized. The gene calls are TRBV28 and TRBJ1-5; no definite D call. With 4 bases removed from V and 0 bases from J, the gap between germline ends came to 1 base. The germline CDR1 and CDR2 sequences are MDHEN and SYDVKM. The CDR3 loop spans 12 amino acids. CDR3 nucleotides: TGTGCCAGCAGTTATAGCAATCAGCCCCAGCATTTT. Translation gives CASSYSNQPQHF.

A word on this clonotype: Relative to the germline gene, one junction end is altered; a read error may explain this. The chain recombines TRBV3-1 with TRBJ1-5; possible D gene TRBD1, 6 bases. Germline V gene data show CDR1 as LGHDT and CDR2 as YNNKEL (reference sequence). This CDR3 spans 15 amino acids. CDR3 sequence reads: CASSQDQSGGQPHHF. CDR3 sequence (DNA): TGTGCCAGCAGCCAAGATCAGAGCGGGGGCCAACCCCATCATTTT.

There are a few counts of this clonotype. This chain joins TRBV6-1 and TRBJ2-3, with D perhaps matching TRBD1 (5 bases). From germline, CDR1 is MNHNS and CDR2 SASEGT. The CDR3 covers 14 residues. Trimming removed 6 bases from V and 1 base from J, with 11 bases in between. CDR3 in amino acids: CASSPIGGTDTQYF. The CDR3 coding sequence is TGTGCCAGCAGCCCGATAGGGGGCACAGATACGCAGTATTTT.

This clonotype is medium-sized within its sample. The gene calls are TRBV7-9 and TRBJ2-2; D is uncertain. Germline V lookup: CDR1 SEHNR, CDR2 FQNEAQ (reference sequence). V lost 0 bases and J lost 6, with 5 bases in between. CDR3 length equals 13 residues. The CDR3 is CASSLAFAGELFF. Written as DNA, the CDR3 is TGTGCCAGCAGCTTAGCCTTCGCCGGGGAGCTGTTTTTT.

This clonotype is termed medium-sized. The CDR3 nucleotides read TGCGCCAGCAGCCAGGGGGGGGGCAGCTTTCACCAAGAGACCCAGTACTTC. Amino acid sequence: CASSQGGGSFHQETQYF. The chain has TRBV4-1 and TRBJ2-5, with D maybe TRBD2 (7 bases). The CDR3 covers 17 residues. Per the germline V gene, CDR1 is MGHRA and CDR2 is YSYEKL. V was trimmed by 3 bases and J by 0 bases, leaving 17 bases between them.

This clonotype was detected only once. A much larger clone differs by one base, so this may be a read error. The rearrangement links TRBV7-2 to TRBJ2-7; 10 bases line up with TRBD2. Trimming removed 8 bases from V and 6 bases from J; junction bases left unmatched: 16. The CDR3 sequence is 16 residues long. CDR1 is SGHTA and CDR2 is FQGNSA in the germline V gene. CDR3 residues: CASGLNGAGGISEQYF. The DNA of the CDR3 is TGTGCCAGCGGCCTTAACGGAGCGGGAGGGATCAGCGAGCAGTACTTC.

In this sample, this clonotype is medium-sized. This chain joins TRBV10-3 and TRBJ2-1; TRBD2 agrees at 9 bases. Germline V lookup: CDR1 ENHRY, CDR2 SYGVKD. Trimming took 2 bases from V and 4 from J; bases not matched to a gene: 3. The CDR3 is 15 amino acids. The CDR3 nucleotides read TGTGCCATCAGTGAGGGGCTAGCGGGATACAATGAGCAGTTCTTC. It yields the protein CAISEGLAGYNEQFF.

By share, this clonotype counts as medium-sized. This chain joins TRBV10-3 and TRBJ2-1; D gene unclear. The CDR3 has 13 amino acids. Germline CDR1 is ENHRY and CDR2 is SYGVKD. The ends were cut back, 10 bases at V and 7 bases at J, with 17 bases in the middle. The CDR3 sequence: CATRPSLGNEQFF. The CDR3 nucleotides are TGTGCCACCAGACCCTCCCTAGGAAATGAGCAGTTCTTC.

In this sample, this clonotype turned up a few times. This chain links TRBV3-1 with TRBJ2-1; 8 bases line up with TRBD2. Trimming cost V 1 base and J 7 bases; bases outside gene matches: 9. The CDR3 sequence is 16 residues long. Germline V lookup: CDR1 LGHDT, CDR2 YNNKEL (reference sequence). CDR3 DNA sequence: TGTGCCAGCAGCCAAGTACCGGGACTAGTTACGAATGAGCAGTTCTTC. This translates into CASSQVPGLVTNEQFF.

This clonotype is termed medium-sized. The rearrangement joins TRBV18 to TRBJ1-2; D is ambiguous. This CDR3 has 13 amino acids. Looked up from germline, CDR1 is KGHSH and CDR2 is LQKENI. With 3 bases removed from V and 4 bases from J, the gap between germline ends came to 9 bases. CDR3 protein: CASSPREAYGYTF. In DNA form, the CDR3 reads TGTGCCAGCTCACCTCGAGAAGCCTATGGCTACACCTTC.

Judged by abundance, this clonotype is medium-sized. The chain combines TRBV2 with TRBJ1-3; D uncertain. This CDR3 comprises 15 residues. Trimming cost V 6 bases and J 0 bases, with 12 bases left between them. In germline, CDR1 is SNHLY, CDR2 FYNNEI. In DNA, the CDR3 is TGTGCCAGCAGCGTGACGCGTCTCTCTGGAAACACCATATATTTT. Residues: CASSVTRLSGNTIYF.

The sample holds a few counts of this clonotype. The chain recombines TRBV18 with TRBJ2-3; D possibly corresponds to TRBD2 (6 bases). Trimming left V 2 bases short and J 4 bases short, with 10 bases between. The germline CDR1 and CDR2 sequences are KGHSH and LQKENI. This CDR3 region has 14 residues. This chain's CDR3 is CASSPISGADTQYF. DNA for the CDR3: TGTGCCAGCTCACCAATATCGGGAGCAGATACGCAGTATTTT.